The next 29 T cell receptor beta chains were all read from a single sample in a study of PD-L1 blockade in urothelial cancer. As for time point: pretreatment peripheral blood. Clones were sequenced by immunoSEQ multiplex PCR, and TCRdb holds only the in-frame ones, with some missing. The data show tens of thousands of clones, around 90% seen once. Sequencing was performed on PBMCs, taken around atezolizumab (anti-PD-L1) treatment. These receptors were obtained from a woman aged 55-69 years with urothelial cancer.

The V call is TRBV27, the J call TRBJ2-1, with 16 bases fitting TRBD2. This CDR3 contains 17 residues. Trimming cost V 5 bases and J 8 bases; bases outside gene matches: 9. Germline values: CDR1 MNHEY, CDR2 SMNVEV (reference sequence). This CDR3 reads CASSLGLAGGPVDEQFF. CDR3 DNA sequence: TGTGCCAGCAGTCTGGGACTAGCGGGAGGGCCGGTGGATGAGCAGTTCTTC.

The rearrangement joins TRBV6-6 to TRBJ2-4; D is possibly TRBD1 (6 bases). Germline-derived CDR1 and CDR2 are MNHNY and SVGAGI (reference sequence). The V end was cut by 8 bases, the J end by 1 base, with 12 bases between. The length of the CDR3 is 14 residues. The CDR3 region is CASQGSWAKNIQYF. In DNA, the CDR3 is TGTGCCAGCCAGGGGAGTTGGGCCAAAAACATTCAGTACTTC.

The CDR3 region is CASSFGQGETRELFF. The CDR3 bases are TGCGCCAGCAGCTTCGGACAGGGGGAAACCCGGGAGCTGTTTTTT. J is TRBJ2-2 and V is TRBV5-1, with TRBD1 matching over 10 bases. The V gene's germline CDR1 is SGHRS and CDR2 YFSETQ. This CDR3 spans 15 amino acids. With 2 bases clipped from V and 9 bases from J, the junction kept 7 bases outside the gene matches.

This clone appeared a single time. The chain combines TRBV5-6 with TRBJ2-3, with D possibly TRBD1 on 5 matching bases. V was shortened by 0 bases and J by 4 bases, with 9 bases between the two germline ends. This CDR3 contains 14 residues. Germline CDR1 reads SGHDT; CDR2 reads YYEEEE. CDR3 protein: CASSLVGAADTQYF. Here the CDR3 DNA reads TGTGCCAGCAGCTTGGTAGGGGCCGCAGATACGCAGTATTTT.

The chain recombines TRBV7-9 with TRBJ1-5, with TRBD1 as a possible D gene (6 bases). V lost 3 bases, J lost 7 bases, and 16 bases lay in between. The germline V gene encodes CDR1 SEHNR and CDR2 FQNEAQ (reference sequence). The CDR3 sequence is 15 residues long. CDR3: CASSLHDRPRQPQHF. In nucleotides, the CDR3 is TGTGCCAGCAGCTTGCATGACAGGCCAAGGCAGCCCCAGCATTTT.

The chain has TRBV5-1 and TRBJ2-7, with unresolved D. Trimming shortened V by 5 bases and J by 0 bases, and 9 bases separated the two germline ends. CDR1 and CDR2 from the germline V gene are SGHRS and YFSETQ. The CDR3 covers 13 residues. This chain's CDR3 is CASSPADSYEQYF. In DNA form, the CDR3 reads TGCGCCAGCAGTCCGGCGGACTCCTACGAGCAGTACTTC.

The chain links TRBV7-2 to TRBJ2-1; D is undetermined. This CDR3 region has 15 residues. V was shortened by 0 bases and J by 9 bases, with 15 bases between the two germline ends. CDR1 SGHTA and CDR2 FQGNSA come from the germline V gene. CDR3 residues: CASSLALLVYPEQFF. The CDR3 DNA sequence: TGTGCCAGCAGCTTAGCGCTCTTAGTATACCCTGAGCAGTTCTTC.

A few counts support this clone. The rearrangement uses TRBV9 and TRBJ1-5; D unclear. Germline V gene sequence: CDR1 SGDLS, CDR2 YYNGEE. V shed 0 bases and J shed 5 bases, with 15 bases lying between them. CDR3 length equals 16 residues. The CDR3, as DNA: TGTGCCAGCAGCGTAGATATAGGCGGGAGCGATCAGCCCCAGCATTTT. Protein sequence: CASSVDIGGSDQPQHF. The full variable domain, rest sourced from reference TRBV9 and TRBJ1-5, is DSGVTQTPKHLITATGQRVTLRCSPRSGDLSVYWYQQSLDQGLQFLIQYYNGEERAKGNILERFSAQQFPDLHSELNLSSLELGDSALYFCASSVDIGGSDQPQHFGDGTRLSIL.

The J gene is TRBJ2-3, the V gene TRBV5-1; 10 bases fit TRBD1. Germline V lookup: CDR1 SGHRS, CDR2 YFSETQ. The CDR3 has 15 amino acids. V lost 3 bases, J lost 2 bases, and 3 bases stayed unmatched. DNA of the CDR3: TGCGCCAGCAGCTCGGGACAGGGGATCACAGATACGCAGTATTTT. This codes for CASSSGQGITDTQYF.

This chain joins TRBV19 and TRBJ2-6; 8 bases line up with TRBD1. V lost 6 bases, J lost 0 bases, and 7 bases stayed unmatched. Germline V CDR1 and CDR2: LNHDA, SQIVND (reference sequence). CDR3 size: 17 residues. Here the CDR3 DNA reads TGTGCCAGTAGCCGACAGGGGCCAGGCTCTGGGGCCAACGTCCTGACTTTC. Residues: CASSRQGPGSGANVLTF.

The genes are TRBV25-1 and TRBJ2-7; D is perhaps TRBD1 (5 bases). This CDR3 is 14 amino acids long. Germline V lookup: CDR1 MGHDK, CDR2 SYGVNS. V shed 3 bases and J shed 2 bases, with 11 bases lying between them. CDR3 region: CASSDNRNPYEQYF. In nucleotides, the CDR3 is TGTGCCAGCAGTGATAACAGGAACCCCTACGAGCAGTACTTC.

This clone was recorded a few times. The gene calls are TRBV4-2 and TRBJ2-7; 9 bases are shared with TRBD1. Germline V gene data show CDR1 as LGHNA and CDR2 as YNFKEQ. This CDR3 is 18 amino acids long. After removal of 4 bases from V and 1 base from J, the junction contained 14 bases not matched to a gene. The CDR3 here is CASSRPGTGYDGSYEQYF. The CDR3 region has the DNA TGTGCCAGCAGCCGCCCCGGGACAGGGTATGACGGTTCCTACGAGCAGTACTTC.

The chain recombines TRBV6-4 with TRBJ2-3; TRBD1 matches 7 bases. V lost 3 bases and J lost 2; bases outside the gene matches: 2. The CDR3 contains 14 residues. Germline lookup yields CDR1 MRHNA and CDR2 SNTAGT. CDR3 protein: CASSETGPTDTQYF. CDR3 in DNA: TGTGCCAGCAGTGAGACAGGGCCCACAGATACGCAGTATTTT.

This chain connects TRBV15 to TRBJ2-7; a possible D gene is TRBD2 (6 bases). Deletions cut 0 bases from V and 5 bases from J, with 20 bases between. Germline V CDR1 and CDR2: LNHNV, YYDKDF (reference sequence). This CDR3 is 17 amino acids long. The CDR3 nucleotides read TGTGCCACCAGCAGAGATTTACCCTTCGGGAGTCAGAACGAGCAGTACTTC. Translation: CATSRDLPFGSQNEQYF.

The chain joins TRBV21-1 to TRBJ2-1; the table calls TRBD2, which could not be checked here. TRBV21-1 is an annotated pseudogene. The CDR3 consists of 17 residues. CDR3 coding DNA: TGTGCCAGCAGCAAAGAATTCGGAGCGGGGGGCCCCCATGAGCAGTTCTTC. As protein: CASSKEFGAGGPHEQFF.

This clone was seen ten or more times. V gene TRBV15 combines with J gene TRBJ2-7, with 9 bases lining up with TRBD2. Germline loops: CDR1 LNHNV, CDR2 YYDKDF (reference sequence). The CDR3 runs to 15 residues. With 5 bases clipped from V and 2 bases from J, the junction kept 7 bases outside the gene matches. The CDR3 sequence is CATSGDASGAYEQYF. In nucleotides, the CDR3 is TGTGCCACCAGCGGGGATGCTAGCGGGGCCTACGAGCAGTACTTC.

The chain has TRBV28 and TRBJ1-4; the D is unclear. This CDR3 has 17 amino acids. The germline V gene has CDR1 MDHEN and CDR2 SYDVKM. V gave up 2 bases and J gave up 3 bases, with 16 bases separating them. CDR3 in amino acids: CASSLISSLAANEKLFF. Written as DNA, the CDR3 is TGTGCCAGCAGTTTAATCTCCTCTCTCGCGGCTAATGAAAAACTGTTTTTT.

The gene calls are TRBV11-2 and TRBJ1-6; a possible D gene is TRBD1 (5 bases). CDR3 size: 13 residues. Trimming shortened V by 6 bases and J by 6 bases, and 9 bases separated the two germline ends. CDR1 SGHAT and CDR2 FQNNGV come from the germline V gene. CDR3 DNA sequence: TGTGCCAGCAGACTGGGGCCTAATTCACCCCTCCACTTT. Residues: CASRLGPNSPLHF.

The CDR3 region is CSVEGEFRTEAFF. In DNA, the CDR3 is TGCAGCGTTGAAGGGGAGTTCCGCACTGAAGCTTTCTTT. The gene calls are TRBV29-1 and TRBJ1-1; D gene uncertain. V dropped 1 base and J dropped 4 bases, with 10 bases sitting between them. This CDR3 is built from 13 residues. CDR1 and CDR2 from the germline V gene are SQVTM and ANQGSEA.

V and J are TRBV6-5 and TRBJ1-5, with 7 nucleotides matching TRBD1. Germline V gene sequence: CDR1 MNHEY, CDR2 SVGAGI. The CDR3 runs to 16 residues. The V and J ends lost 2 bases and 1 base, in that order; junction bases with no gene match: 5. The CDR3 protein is CASSYRGLGSNQPQHF. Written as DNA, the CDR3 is TGTGCCAGCAGTTACAGGGGGCTAGGGAGCAATCAGCCCCAGCATTTT.

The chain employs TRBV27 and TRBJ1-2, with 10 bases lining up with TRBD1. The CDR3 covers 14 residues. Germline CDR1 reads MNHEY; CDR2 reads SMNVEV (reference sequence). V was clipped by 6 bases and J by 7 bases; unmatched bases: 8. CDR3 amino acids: CASRFRQGAGGYTF. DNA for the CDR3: TGTGCCAGCAGATTTCGACAGGGGGCCGGTGGCTACACCTTC.

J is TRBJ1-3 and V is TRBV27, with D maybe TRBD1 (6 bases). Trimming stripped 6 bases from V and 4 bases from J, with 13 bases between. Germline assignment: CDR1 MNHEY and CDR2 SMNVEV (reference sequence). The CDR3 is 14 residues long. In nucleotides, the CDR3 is TGTGCCAGCAGCCCCGACAGGCAGGGAAACACCATATATTTT. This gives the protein CASSPDRQGNTIYF.

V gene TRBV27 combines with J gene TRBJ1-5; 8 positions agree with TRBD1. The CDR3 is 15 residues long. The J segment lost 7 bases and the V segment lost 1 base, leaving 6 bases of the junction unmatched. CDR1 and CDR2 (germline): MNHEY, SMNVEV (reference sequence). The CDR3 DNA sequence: TGTGCCAGCAGTTTATGGCAGGGGGCAGGGCAGCCCCAGCATTTT. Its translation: CASSLWQGAGQPQHF.

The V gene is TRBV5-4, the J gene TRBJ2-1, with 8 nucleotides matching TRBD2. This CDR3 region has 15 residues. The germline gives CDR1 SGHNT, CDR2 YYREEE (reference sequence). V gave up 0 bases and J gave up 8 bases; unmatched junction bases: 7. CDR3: CASSLEAGVEDEQFF. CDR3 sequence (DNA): TGTGCCAGCAGCTTGGAAGCGGGAGTTGAGGATGAGCAGTTCTTC.

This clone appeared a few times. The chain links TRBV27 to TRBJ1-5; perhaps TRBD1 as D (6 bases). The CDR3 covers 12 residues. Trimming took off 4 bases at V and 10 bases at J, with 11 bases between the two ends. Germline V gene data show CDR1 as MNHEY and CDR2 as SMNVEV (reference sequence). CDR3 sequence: CASSSTGSPQHF. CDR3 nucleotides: TGTGCCAGCAGTTCCACAGGGTCTCCCCAGCATTTT.

The CDR3 spells CASSVVGLAGGGNEQFF. CDR3 nucleotide sequence: TGTGCCAGCAGTGTTGTGGGACTAGCGGGGGGAGGGAATGAGCAGTTCTTC. The rearrangement uses TRBV7-3 and TRBJ2-1, with 15 bases aligning to TRBD2. V was clipped by 6 bases and J by 7 bases; unmatched bases: 10. CDR3 length: 17 amino acids. Per the germline V gene, CDR1 is SGHTA and CDR2 is FQGTGA. Full variable domain (outside the CDR3, taken from reference TRBV7-3 and TRBJ2-1): GAGVSQTPSNKVTEKGKYVELRCDPISGHTALYWYRQSLGQGPEFLIYFQGTGAADDSGLPNDRFFAVRPEGSVSTLKIQRTERGDSAVYLCASSVVGLAGGGNEQFFGPGTRLTVL.

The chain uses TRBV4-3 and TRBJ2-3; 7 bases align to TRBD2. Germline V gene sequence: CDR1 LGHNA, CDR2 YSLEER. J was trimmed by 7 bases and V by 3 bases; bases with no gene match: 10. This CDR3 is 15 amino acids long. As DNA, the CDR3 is TGCGCCAGCAGCCAGGGAGGGGCGGGAGCAAATACGCAGTATTTT. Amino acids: CASSQGGAGANTQYF.

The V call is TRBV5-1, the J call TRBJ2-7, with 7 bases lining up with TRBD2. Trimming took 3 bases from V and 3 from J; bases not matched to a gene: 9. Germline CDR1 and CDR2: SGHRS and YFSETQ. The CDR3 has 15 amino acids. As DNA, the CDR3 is TGCGCCAGCAGCTCCCAAGGGGCGGGGGACTACGAGCAGTACTTC. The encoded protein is CASSSQGAGDYEQYF.

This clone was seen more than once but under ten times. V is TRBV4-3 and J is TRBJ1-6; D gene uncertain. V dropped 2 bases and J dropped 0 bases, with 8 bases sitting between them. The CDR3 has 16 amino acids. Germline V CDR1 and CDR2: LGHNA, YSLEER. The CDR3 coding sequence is TGCGCCAGCAGCCAATCCGGGAACTCCTATAATTCACCCCTCCACTTT. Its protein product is CASSQSGNSYNSPLHF.